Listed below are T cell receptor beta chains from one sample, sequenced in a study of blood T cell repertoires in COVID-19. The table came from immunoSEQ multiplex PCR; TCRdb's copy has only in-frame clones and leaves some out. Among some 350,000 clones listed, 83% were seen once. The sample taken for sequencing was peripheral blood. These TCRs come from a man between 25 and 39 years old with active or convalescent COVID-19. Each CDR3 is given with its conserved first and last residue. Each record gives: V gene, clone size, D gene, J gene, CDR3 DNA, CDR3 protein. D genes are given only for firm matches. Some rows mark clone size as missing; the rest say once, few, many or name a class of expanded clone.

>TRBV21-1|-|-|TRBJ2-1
TGTGCCAGCACCCCCTCGCCAGGGGGCAATGAGCAGTTCTTC
CASTPSPGGNEQFF
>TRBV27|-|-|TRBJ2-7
TGTGCCAGCAGTTTCAGGGTACAGGGTTTGGGTGAGCAGTACTTC
CASSFRVQGLGEQYF
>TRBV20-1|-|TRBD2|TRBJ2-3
TGCAGTGCTAGTGTGCTTACGGGGTCCGGGACTAGCGGGAGTAACGCAGATACGCAGTATTTT
CSASVLTGSGTSGSNADTQYF
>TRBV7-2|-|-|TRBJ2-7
TGTGCCAGCAGCTCAGGGGTGGCTTTTCAAAGACTCGAGCAGTACTTC
CASSSGVAFQRLEQYF
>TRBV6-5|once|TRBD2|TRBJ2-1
TGTGCCAGCAGTCCCCATGCGGGAGGAAACAATGAGCAGTTCTTC
CASSPHAGGNNEQFF
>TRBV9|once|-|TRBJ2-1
TGTGCCAGCAGCGTAAGGGGTCTACTCTACAATGAGCAGTTCTTC
CASSVRGLLYNEQFF
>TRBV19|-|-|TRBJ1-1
TGTGCCACCACAGGGTTCACTGAAGCTTTCTTT
CATTGFTEAFF
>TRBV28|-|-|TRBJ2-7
TGTGCCAGCAGTACCCCGGGGGACTACGAGCAGTACTTC
CASSTPGDYEQYF
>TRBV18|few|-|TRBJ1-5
TGTGCCAGCTCACTGATGGGGACTGGCAATCAGCCCCAGCATTTT
CASSLMGTGNQPQHF
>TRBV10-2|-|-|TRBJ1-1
TGCGCCAGCAAGGGGTTCACCCTCACTGAAGCTTTCTTT
CASKGFTLTEAFF
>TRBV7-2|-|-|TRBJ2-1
TGTGCCAGCAGCTTCTTTGACAGATACAATGAGCAGTTCTTC
CASSFFDRYNEQFF
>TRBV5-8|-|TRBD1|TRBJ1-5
TGTGCCAGCAGCTTGGCCAGAGGGGGCGCTTATAGCAATCAGCCCCAGCATTTT
CASSLARGGAYSNQPQHF
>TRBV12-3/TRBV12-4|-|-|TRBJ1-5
TGTGCCAGCAGTTTCTCCGGCAATCAGCCCCAGCATTTT
CASSFSGNQPQHF
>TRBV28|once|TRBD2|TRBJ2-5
TGTGCCAGCAGTCCCACCGGGACTAGAGAAGGAGAGACCCAGTACTTC
CASSPTGTREGETQYF
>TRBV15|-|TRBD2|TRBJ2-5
TGTGCCACCAGCAGAGCGGGAGGGGAACAAGAGACCCAGTACTTC
CATSRAGGEQETQYF
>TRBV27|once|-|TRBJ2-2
TGTGCCAGCAGTCCCAGAGGTCAGGGTAGGAACCGGGAGCTGTTTTTT
CASSPRGQGRNRELFF
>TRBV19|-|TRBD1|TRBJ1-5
TGTGCCAGTAGTATGGGACAGGGGAGCAATCAGCCCCAGCATTTT
CASSMGQGSNQPQHF
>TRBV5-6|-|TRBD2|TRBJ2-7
TGTGCCAGCAGCTCCACCCGACTAGCGGGCTACGAGCAGTACTTC
CASSSTRLAGYEQYF
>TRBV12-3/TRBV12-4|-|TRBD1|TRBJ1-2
TGTGCCAGCAGTTCCGACAGGGTAAAAGGCTACACCTTC
CASSSDRVKGYTF
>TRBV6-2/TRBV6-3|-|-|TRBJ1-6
TGTGCCAGCAGTTACAAGAGTTCACCCCTCCACTTT
CASSYKSSPLHF
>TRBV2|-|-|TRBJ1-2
TGTGCCAGCGTGGTGGACTTCTATGGCTACACCTTC
CASVVDFYGYTF
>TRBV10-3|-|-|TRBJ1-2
TGTGCCATCAGTGAGAAAGGGGACACCTATGGCTACACCTTC
CAISEKGDTYGYTF
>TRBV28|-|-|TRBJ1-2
TGTGCCAGCCGCTTCGGGGGGACGGATTATGGCTACACCTTC
CASRFGGTDYGYTF
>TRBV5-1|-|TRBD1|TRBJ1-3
TGCGCCAGCGCCACGGGACAGGCTTACTCTGGAAACACCATATATTTT
CASATGQAYSGNTIYF
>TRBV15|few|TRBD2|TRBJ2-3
TGTGCCACCAGCAGAGAGAAGCGGGAGTTGGATACGCAGTATTTT
CATSREKRELDTQYF
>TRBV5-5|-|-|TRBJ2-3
TGTGCCAGCAGCTTGGTCGGGGTTAGCACAGATACGCAGTATTTT
CASSLVGVSTDTQYF
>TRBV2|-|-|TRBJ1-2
TGTGCCAGCAGTTCGCCTGAACAGGGAGACTATGGCTACACCTTC
CASSSPEQGDYGYTF
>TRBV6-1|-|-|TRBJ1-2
TGTGCCAGCAGTGAGACAGCCTCCCATGGCTACACCTTC
CASSETASHGYTF
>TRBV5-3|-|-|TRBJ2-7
TGTGCCAGAAGCTTGGTCGCAGGGGAAACCTACGAGCAGTACTTC
CARSLVAGETYEQYF
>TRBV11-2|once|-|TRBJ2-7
TGTGCCTCCTCAGGGTTCAGAGACGAGCAGTACTTC
CASSGFRDEQYF
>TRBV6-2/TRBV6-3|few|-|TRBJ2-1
TGTGCCAGCAGCCACGGGGGAAATGAGCAGTTCTTC
CASSHGGNEQFF
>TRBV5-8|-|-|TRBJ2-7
TGTGCCAGCAGCTTGAGTTATGGTGGGCCTTACGTTAATTCCCGCCCCGAGCAGTACTTC
CASSLSYGGPYVNSRPEQYF
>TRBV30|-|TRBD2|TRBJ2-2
TGTGCCTGGAGCGTAGGGACTAGCGGGACGAGGACCGGGGAGCTGTTTTTT
CAWSVGTSGTRTGELFF
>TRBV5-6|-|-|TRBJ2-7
TGTGCCAGCAGCTTGCGCGGGGAGGACTACGAGCAGTACTTC
CASSLRGEDYEQYF
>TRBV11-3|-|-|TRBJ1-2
TGTGCCAGCAGCTTAGATCACAAAAACTATGGCTACACCTTC
CASSLDHKNYGYTF
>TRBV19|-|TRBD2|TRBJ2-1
TGTGCCAGTAATAAAGGCGGGGGGGCTTCCTACAATGAGCAGTTCTTC
CASNKGGGASYNEQFF
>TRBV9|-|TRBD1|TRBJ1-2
TGTGCCAGCAGCCAAACAGGGACAGGGAACTATGGCTACACCTTC
CASSQTGTGNYGYTF
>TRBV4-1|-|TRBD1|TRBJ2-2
TGCGCCAGCAGCGCCGCTTGGACAGGGGCTTCGAACACCGGGGAGCTGTTTTTT
CASSAAWTGASNTGELFF
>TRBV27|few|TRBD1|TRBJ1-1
TGTGCCAGCAGGGAATACAGGGGCACTGAAGCTTTCTTT
CASREYRGTEAFF
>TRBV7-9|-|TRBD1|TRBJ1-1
TGTGCCAGCAGCCCCCCCTCCGGGACAGGGACAGGTAGGGCTTTCTTT
CASSPPSGTGTGRAFF
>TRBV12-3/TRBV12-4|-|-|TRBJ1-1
TGTGCCAGCAGTTTAGCGGCAGGATTGTCTTTCTTT
CASSLAAGLSFF
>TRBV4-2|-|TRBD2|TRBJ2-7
TGTGCCAGCAGCCAAGGCGATTGGGCTAGCGGGATGATCTACGAGCAGTACTTC
CASSQGDWASGMIYEQYF
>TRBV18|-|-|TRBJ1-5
TGTGCCAGCTCACTTACAGGTGTAGGATATCAGCCCCAGCATTTT
CASSLTGVGYQPQHF